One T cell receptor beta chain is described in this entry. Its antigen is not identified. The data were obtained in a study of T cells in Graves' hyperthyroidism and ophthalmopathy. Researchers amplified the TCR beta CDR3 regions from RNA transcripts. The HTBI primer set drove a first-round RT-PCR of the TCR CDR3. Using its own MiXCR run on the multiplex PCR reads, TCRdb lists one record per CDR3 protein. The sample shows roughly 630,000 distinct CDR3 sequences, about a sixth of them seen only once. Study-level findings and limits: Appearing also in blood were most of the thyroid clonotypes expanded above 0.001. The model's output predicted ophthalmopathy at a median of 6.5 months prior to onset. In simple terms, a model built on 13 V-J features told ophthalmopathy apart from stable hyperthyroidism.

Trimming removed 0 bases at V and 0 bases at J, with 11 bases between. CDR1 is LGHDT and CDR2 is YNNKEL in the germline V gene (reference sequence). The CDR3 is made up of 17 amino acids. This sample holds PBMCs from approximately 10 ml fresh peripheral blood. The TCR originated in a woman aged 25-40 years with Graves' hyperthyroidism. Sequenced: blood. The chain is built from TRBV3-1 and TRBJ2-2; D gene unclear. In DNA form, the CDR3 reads TGTGCCAGCAGCCAAGATCAGAAGACTCCGAACACCGGGGAGCTGTTTTTT. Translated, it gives CASSQDQKTPNTGELFF.